This TCR beta chain appears in the sequencing data of a study of CD8 T cells in ankylosing spondylitis. Broader study findings: What appeared characteristic of ankylosing spondylitis blood was a TCR beta motif of fewer than ten highly homologous variants.

Of note for this clonotype: Antigen unknown. One end of the junction fails to match germline, which may point to a read error.

Via MiXCR, TCRdb re-called the 5' RACE reads, giving one row per CDR3 protein. This sample has around 890,000 distinct CDR3 sequences, with approximately 10% found just once. The CDR3 runs 15 residues. CDR1 and CDR2 (germline): LGHNA, YSLEER. This chain joins TRBV4-3 and TRBJ1-2; D ambiguous. The specimen was blood, either unsorted or a sorted T cell fraction (not recorded which). This receptor was taken from a male donor with ankylosing spondylitis. CDR3: CASRHTPGRGYGYTF. CDR3 in DNA: TGCGCCAGCCGCCATACCCCGGGCCGCGGGTATGGCTACACCTTC.